The 26 T cell receptor beta chains reported below all come from one sample, sequenced in a study of blood T cell repertoires in COVID-19. Data came from immunoSEQ multiplex PCR; TCRdb stores just in-frame clones and leaves some out. The sample shows more than 95,000 clones, 81% of them seen only once. The specimen was peripheral blood. The receptors originated from a woman aged 50 to 65 with acute or convalescent COVID-19.

The V gene is TRBV28, the J gene TRBJ2-6, with D possibly matching TRBD1 (5 bases). The CDR3 is made up of 15 amino acids. Germline assignment: CDR1 MDHEN and CDR2 SYDVKM. V lost 6 bases and J 1 base, leaving 10 bases between the germline ends. The CDR3 region is CASSIRGSGANVLTF. The CDR3 DNA reads as TGTGCCAGCAGCATTAGGGGATCTGGGGCCAACGTCCTGACTTTC.

J is TRBJ1-5 and V is TRBV28; D perhaps matches TRBD1 (6 bases). Germline lookup yields CDR1 MDHEN and CDR2 SYDVKM. CDR3 length: 15 amino acids. The V end was cut by 5 bases, the J end by 5 bases, with 16 bases between. The CDR3 protein is CASSPTGGLHQPQHF. The CDR3, as DNA: TGTGCCAGCAGTCCGACGGGGGGCTTGCATCAGCCCCAGCATTTT.

The chain recombines TRBV5-4 with TRBJ2-2; the match to TRBD2 covers 8 bases. This CDR3 region has 16 residues. The V gene end was trimmed by 4 bases and the J gene end by 2 bases; junction bases not matched to a gene: 7. In germline, CDR1 is SGHNT, CDR2 YYREEE (reference sequence). The CDR3 nucleotides read TGTGCCAGCAGCGCTCCCGGGGGGGCTAACACCGGGGAGCTGTTTTTT. Translation: CASSAPGGANTGELFF.

The genes are TRBV7-8 and TRBJ1-1, with D possibly being TRBD1 (5 bases). CDR1 SGHVS and CDR2 FQNEAQ come from the germline V gene. The CDR3 covers 16 residues. V lost 0 bases to trimming and J lost 3 bases, with 14 bases between them. CDR3 protein: CASSLARVGRDTEAFF. The CDR3 DNA sequence: TGTGCCAGCAGCTTAGCTCGGGTCGGCAGGGACACTGAAGCTTTCTTT.

The chain recombines TRBV7-6 with TRBJ1-1; D is ambiguous. V was cut by 10 bases and J by 0 bases, with 27 bases left in between. From germline, CDR1 is SGHVS and CDR2 FNYEAQ. The CDR3 loop spans 18 amino acids. The CDR3 protein is CATGVMFGEAGLNTEAFF. The CDR3 coding sequence is TGTGCCACAGGCGTAATGTTTGGGGAGGCCGGCTTGAACACTGAAGCTTTCTTT.

The rearrangement joins TRBV18 to TRBJ2-3; unclear D gene. Per the germline V gene, CDR1 is KGHSH and CDR2 is LQKENI. V was clipped by 3 bases and J by 4 bases, with 11 bases between them. The CDR3 is 14 residues long. This CDR3 reads CASSPYRLPDTQYF. Here the CDR3 DNA reads TGTGCCAGCTCACCTTACAGATTACCAGATACGCAGTATTTT.

This chain connects TRBV9 to TRBJ1-1; 9 bases align to TRBD1. V was clipped by 0 bases and J by 4 bases; unmatched bases: 4. CDR3 size: 15 residues. CDR1 and CDR2 from the germline V gene are SGDLS and YYNGEE. The CDR3 DNA sequence: TGTGCCAGCAGCGTAGGGGACAGGGTACCCACTGAAGCTTTCTTT. Translated, it gives CASSVGDRVPTEAFF.

In this sample, this clone turned up a few times. The rearrangement joins TRBV6-5 to TRBJ2-6; tentatively, D is TRBD1 (5 bases). The ends were cut back, 5 bases at V and 1 base at J, with 9 bases in the middle. This CDR3 has 15 residues. The germline V gene has CDR1 MNHEY and CDR2 SVGAGI. The CDR3 loop reads CASSKRGSGANVLTF. The CDR3 region has the DNA TGTGCCAGCAGTAAAAGGGGATCTGGGGCCAACGTCCTGACTTTC.

The chain links TRBV6-1 to TRBJ1-2; unclear D gene. Deletions cut 0 bases from V and 7 bases from J, with 9 bases between. Germline CDR1 and CDR2: MNHNS and SASEGT. The CDR3 totals 13 residues. In DNA form, the CDR3 reads TGTGCCAGCAGTGAAGCCGGGGAGGGTGGCTACACCTTC. Its translation: CASSEAGEGGYTF.

The chain recombines TRBV11-2 with TRBJ1-5; 10 bases are a match to TRBD1. CDR1 and CDR2 from the germline V gene are SGHAT and FQNNGV. The V and J ends lost 5 bases and 5 bases, in that order; junction bases with no gene match: 6. CDR3 size: 15 residues. This CDR3 reads CASSRDRGKYQPQHF. For the CDR3, the DNA is TGTGCCAGCAGCCGGGACAGGGGAAAATATCAGCCCCAGCATTTT.

The rearrangement links TRBV19 to TRBJ1-3; D perhaps matches TRBD1 (6 bases). The germline CDR1 and CDR2 sequences are LNHDA and SQIVND (reference sequence). CDR3 length: 16 residues. V was shortened by 6 bases and J by 0 bases, with 15 bases between the two germline ends. The CDR3 sequence is CASRGPGQNSGNTIYF. In nucleotides, the CDR3 is TGTGCCAGTAGGGGGCCCGGACAGAACTCTGGAAACACCATATATTTT.

The chain has TRBV7-9 and TRBJ1-6, with 7 bases fitting TRBD1. Unmatched junction bases numbered 4, after V lost 4 bases and J lost 13 bases. Germline lookup yields CDR1 SEHNR and CDR2 FQNEAQ (reference sequence). This CDR3 has 12 residues. In DNA form, the CDR3 reads TGTGCCAGCAGCTCGACAGGGATCCCCCTCCACTTT. It specifies CASSSTGIPLHF.

V and J are TRBV28 and TRBJ2-1; D is possibly TRBD2 (6 bases). The CDR3 contains 16 residues. Germline V gene lookup returns CDR1 MDHEN and CDR2 SYDVKM. Deletions cut 6 bases from V and 7 bases from J, with 22 bases between. CDR3 coding DNA: TGTGCCAGCAGGGGCTCCGGGGAGGTCAGGAGGAATGAGCAGTTCTTC. This translates into CASRGSGEVRRNEQFF.

The V call is TRBV3-1 (or the pseudogene TRBV3-2), the J call TRBJ2-2; D uncertain. The CDR3 contains 13 residues. Germline CDR1 reads LGHDT; CDR2 reads YNNKEL (reference sequence). The V and J ends lost 4 bases and 7 bases respectively, with 10 bases between them. The CDR3 nucleotides read TGTGCCAGCAGCCCCCGTGTTTACGGGGAGCTGTTTTTT. Translated: CASSPRVYGELFF.

Only a few counts were recorded for this clone. V and J are TRBV5-8 and TRBJ1-4; no clear D. The CDR3 extends over 15 amino acids. Trimming cost V 1 base and J 7 bases, with 14 bases left between them. Germline V gene sequence: CDR1 SGHTS, CDR2 YDEGEE. This CDR3 is CASSLLTELSEKLFF. The CDR3 DNA follows: TGTGCCAGCAGCTTGTTAACTGAATTGAGTGAAAAACTGTTTTTT.

The chain uses TRBV21-1 and TRBJ2-7; the table assigns TRBD1, which was not confirmed against the DNA. TRBV21-1 is deemed a pseudogene. The CDR3 length is 13 residues. DNA of the CDR3: TGTGCCAGCATTTCCAGGACATCTTACGAGCAGTACTTC. Protein sequence: CASISRTSYEQYF.

The chain uses TRBV4-1 and TRBJ1-1, with D maybe TRBD1 (5 bases). The ends were cut back, 4 bases at V and 1 base at J, with 7 bases in the middle. Germline values: CDR1 MGHRA, CDR2 YSYEKL. This CDR3 has 13 residues. DNA for the CDR3: TGCGCCAGCAGCCCAGGGTGGAACACTGAAGCTTTCTTT. Its protein product is CASSPGWNTEAFF.

This clone occurred once. The chain recombines TRBV28 with TRBJ2-2; D perhaps matches TRBD1 (5 bases). The CDR3 sequence is 18 residues long. V gave up 4 bases and J gave up 2 bases, with 20 bases separating them. The germline V gene has CDR1 MDHEN and CDR2 SYDVKM. For the CDR3, the DNA is TGTGCCAGCAGTTCCCCCTCTTCCCTAGGACAAAACACCGGGGAGCTGTTTTTT. It yields the protein CASSSPSSLGQNTGELFF.

The V and J genes are TRBV28 and TRBJ2-7; the match to TRBD1 covers 10 bases. Germline lookup yields CDR1 MDHEN and CDR2 SYDVKM. V lost 7 bases and J lost 3; bases outside the gene matches: 12. CDR3 length equals 16 residues. The DNA of the CDR3 is TGTGCCAGCATCCCAACGTGGGACAGGGGTCTCTACGAGCAGTACTTC. Translated: CASIPTWDRGLYEQYF.

CDR3 sequence reads: CASSEARLLEGYTF. CDR3 nucleotide sequence: TGTGCCAGCAGTGAAGCCCGGCTCCTGGAGGGCTACACCTTC. The chain employs TRBV2 and TRBJ1-2, with D unresolved. The V gene lost 0 bases and the J gene lost 8 bases, with 13 bases spanning the gap. This CDR3 is built from 14 residues. Germline V lookup: CDR1 SNHLY, CDR2 FYNNEI.

This chain links TRBV18 with TRBJ1-4, with D hard to call. CDR3 size: 17 residues. From germline, CDR1 is KGHSH and CDR2 LQKENI. Trimming pared 3 bases from V and 1 base from J, leaving 15 bases between. In nucleotides, the CDR3 is TGTGCCAGCTCACCCCGGGTTTGGATGGGAACTAATGAAAAACTGTTTTTT. As protein: CASSPRVWMGTNEKLFF.

The genes are TRBV28 and TRBJ2-7, with 9 bases aligning to TRBD1. In germline, CDR1 is MDHEN, CDR2 SYDVKM. Trimming cost V 7 bases and J 2 bases; bases outside gene matches: 9. The CDR3 covers 15 residues. For the CDR3, the DNA is TGTGCCAGCATGTCCGTGGGACAGGGTACCTACGAGCAGTACTTC. It yields the protein CASMSVGQGTYEQYF.

The genes are TRBV3-1 (or the pseudogene TRBV3-2) and TRBJ1-5, with 7 bases lining up with TRBD1. From germline, CDR1 is LGHDT and CDR2 YNNKEL (reference sequence). The length of the CDR3 is 15 residues. The junction had 6 bases not matched to a gene; V was cut back by 5 bases and J by 2 bases. CDR3 in amino acids: CASSYSDRGNQPQHF. The CDR3 nucleotides are TGTGCCAGCAGCTATTCAGACAGGGGCAATCAGCCCCAGCATTTT.

J is TRBJ1-2 and V is TRBV19, with D maybe TRBD1 (6 bases). Germline lookup yields CDR1 LNHDA and CDR2 SQIVND (reference sequence). With 7 bases removed from V and 8 bases from J, the gap between germline ends came to 20 bases. CDR3 size: 14 residues. The CDR3 sequence: CASTEEARGQGYTF. CDR3 DNA: TGTGCCAGTACCGAAGAGGCCCGGGGACAAGGCTACACCTTC.

This chain joins TRBV7-8 and TRBJ2-2; 10 bases map to TRBD1. J gave up 0 bases and V 6 bases, and 1 base lay outside the gene matches. The length of the CDR3 is 15 residues. Germline CDR1 is SGHVS and CDR2 is FQNEAQ. The CDR3 bases are TGTGCCAGCAGAGGACAGGGGGCGAACACCGGGGAGCTGTTTTTT. This gives the protein CASRGQGANTGELFF.

In its sample, this clone was seen a few times. The chain recombines TRBV6-5 with TRBJ1-5; TRBD1 might be the D (5 bases). V gave up 6 bases and J gave up 4 bases, with 16 bases separating them. The CDR3 totals 15 residues. Germline assignment: CDR1 MNHEY and CDR2 SVGAGI. DNA for the CDR3: TGTGCCAGCAGGGGGGAGGGGCGGCGGAATCAGCCCCAGCATTTT. It codes for CASRGEGRRNQPQHF.